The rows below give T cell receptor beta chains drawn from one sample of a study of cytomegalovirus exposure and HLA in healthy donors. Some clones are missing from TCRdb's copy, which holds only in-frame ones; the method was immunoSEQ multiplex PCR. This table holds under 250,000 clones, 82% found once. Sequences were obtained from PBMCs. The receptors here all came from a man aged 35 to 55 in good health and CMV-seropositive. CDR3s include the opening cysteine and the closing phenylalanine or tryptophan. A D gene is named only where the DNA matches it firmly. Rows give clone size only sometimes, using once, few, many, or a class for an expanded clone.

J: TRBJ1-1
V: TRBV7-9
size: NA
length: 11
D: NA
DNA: TGTGCCAGCAGCCCGGAGGGTGGGGCTTTCTTT
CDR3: CASSPEGGAFF

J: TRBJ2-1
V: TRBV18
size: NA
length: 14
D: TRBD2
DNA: TGTGCCAGCTCAAAGGGACTAGAGTACAATGAGCAGTTCTTC
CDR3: CASSKGLEYNEQFF

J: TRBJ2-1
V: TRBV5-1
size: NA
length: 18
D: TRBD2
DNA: TGCGCCAGCAGCTTGGTGCCTAGCGGGAGCCGCTCCTACAATGAGCAGTTCTTC
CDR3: CASSLVPSGSRSYNEQFF

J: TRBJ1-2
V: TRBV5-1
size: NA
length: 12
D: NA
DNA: TGCGCCAGCAGCTTCGGGGATGCGGGCTACACCTTC
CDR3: CASSFGDAGYTF

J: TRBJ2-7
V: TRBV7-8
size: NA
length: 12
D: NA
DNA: TGTGCCAGCAGCTTCGGCGGGTGGGAGCAGTACTTC
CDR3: CASSFGGWEQYF

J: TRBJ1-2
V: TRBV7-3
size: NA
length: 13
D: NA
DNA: TGTGCCAGCAGCTTTGAGGGATCCTATGGCTACACCTTC
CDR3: CASSFEGSYGYTF

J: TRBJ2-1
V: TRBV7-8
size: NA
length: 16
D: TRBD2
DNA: TGTGCCAGCGGCTTAGCGGGGGCGGGAGGGTGGAATGAGCAGTTCTTC
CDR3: CASGLAGAGGWNEQFF

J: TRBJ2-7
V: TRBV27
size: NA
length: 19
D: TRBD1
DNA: TGTGCCAGCAGTTTATTGAGCCCCAGGACAGGGGGTATCGCCTACGAGCAGTACTTC
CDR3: CASSLLSPRTGGIAYEQYF

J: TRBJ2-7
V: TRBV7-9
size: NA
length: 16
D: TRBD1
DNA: TGTGCCAGCAGCTTAGCCGTCGGGACAGTCTCCTACGAGCAGTACTTC
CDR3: CASSLAVGTVSYEQYF

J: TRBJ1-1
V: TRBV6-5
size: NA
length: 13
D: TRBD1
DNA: TGTGCCAGCACCCCCGGGACAGGGGGTGAAGCTTTCTTT
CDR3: CASTPGTGGEAFF

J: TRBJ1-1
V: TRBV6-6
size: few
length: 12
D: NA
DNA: TGTGCCAGCAGTTACTCAGGACAGGAAGCTTTCTTT
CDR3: CASSYSGQEAFF

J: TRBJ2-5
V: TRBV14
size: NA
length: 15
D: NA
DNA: TGTGCCAGCAGCCAAGTACGCGGCCCTGAGGAGACCCAGTACTTC
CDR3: CASSQVRGPEETQYF

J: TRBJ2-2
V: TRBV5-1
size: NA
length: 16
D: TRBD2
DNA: TGCGCCAGCAGCCCAACTAGCGGGAGTGTCACCGGGGAGCTGTTTTTT
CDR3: CASSPTSGSVTGELFF

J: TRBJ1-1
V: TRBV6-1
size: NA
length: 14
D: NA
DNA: TGTGCCAGCAGTGTAGGGGGGGAGAACACTGAAGCTTTCTTT
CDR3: CASSVGGENTEAFF

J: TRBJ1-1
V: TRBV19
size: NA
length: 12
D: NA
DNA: TGTGCCAGTAGTCCCGGGGTGGGTGAAGCTTTCTTT
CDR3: CASSPGVGEAFF

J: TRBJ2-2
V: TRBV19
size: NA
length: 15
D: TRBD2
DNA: TGTGCCAGTAGGAGGGAGACTAGCCGCACCGGGGAGCTGTTTTTT
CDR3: CASRRETSRTGELFF

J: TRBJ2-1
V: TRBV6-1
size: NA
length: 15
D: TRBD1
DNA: TGTGCCAGCATTTTCGGACAGGGTGACTACAATGAGCAGTTCTTC
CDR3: CASIFGQGDYNEQFF

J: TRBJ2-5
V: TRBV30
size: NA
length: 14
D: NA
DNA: TGTGCCTGGAGTCCCTCCCTTCCGAGGGAGACCCAGTACTTC
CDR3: CAWSPSLPRETQYF

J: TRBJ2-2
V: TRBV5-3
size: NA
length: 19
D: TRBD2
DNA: TGTGCCAGAATTACACTAGCGGGATTAACGAGCGGAGAGTCCGGGGAGCTGTTTTTT
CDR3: CARITLAGLTSGESGELFF

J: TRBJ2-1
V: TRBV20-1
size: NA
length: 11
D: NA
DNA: TGCAGTGCTAGGGGAGAGGGAGAGCAGTTCTTC
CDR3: CSARGEGEQFF

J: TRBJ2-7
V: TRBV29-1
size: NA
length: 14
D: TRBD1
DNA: TGCAGCGTTGCTCCAGACAGGGTGGTATACGAGCAGTACTTC
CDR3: CSVAPDRVVYEQYF

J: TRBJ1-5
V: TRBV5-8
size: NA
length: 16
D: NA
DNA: TGTGCCAGCAGCTTGTGGGGAGGCGGCAGCAATCAGCCCCAGCATTTT
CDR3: CASSLWGGGSNQPQHF

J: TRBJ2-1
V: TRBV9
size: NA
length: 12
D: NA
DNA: TGTGCCAGCAGCCGACAGTACAATGAGCAGTTCTTC
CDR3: CASSRQYNEQFF

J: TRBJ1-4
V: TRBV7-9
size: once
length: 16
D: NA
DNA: TGTTCCAGCAGACTAGGCGCCACAGATGCTTTTGAAAAACTGTTTTTT
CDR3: CSSRLGATDAFEKLFF

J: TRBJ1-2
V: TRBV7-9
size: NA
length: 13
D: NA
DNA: TGTGCCAGCAGCTCGGTTCGCGTCGAGGGCTACACCTTC
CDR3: CASSSVRVEGYTF

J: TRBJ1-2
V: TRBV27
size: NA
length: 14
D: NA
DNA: TGTGCCAGCAGTTTGGCGGGACGGAACTATGGCTACACCTTC
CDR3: CASSLAGRNYGYTF